This note documents a single TCR beta chain sequence. The V gene lost 7 bases and the J gene lost 6 bases, with 14 bases spanning the gap. The CDR3 sequence is 13 residues long. The germline gives CDR1 MNHEY, CDR2 SMNVEV (reference sequence). TCRdb reprocessed the RT-PCR reads via MiXCR and lists one record per CDR3 protein. Among about 680,000 distinct CDR3 sequences, 14% were seen once, and the ten largest hold about 3.9%. The chain couples TRBV27 to TRBJ2-3, with D unresolved. The receptor's source is a female donor in good health, serving as a healthy control. Sequencing input: memory CD4+ T cells from blood. CDR3 in DNA: TGTGCCAGCACGGGCCTAGTGACGGATACGCAGTATTTT. It encodes CASTGLVTDTQYF.